The next 3 T cell receptor beta chains were all read from a single sample in a study of cytomegalovirus exposure and HLA in healthy donors. Amplification used 60 Vbeta primers and 13 Jbeta primers. Sequencing used immunoSEQ multiplex PCR; TCRdb keeps in-frame clones, though not all of them. The table shows some 64,000 clones, with about 89% occurring only once. Sequenced input: PBMCs. All receptors derive from a man aged 30-40 years in good health and CMV-seropositive.

V and J are TRBV5-1 and TRBJ2-1; a possible D gene is TRBD2 (5 bases). CDR1 and CDR2 (germline): SGHRS, YFSETQ. This CDR3 is 16 amino acids long. Trimming removed 2 bases from V and 4 bases from J, with 16 bases in between. DNA of the CDR3: TGCGCCAGCAGCTTCGACGGGGTGCCGATGTACAATGAGCAGTTCTTC. Protein: CASSFDGVPMYNEQFF.

This chain connects TRBV5-1 to TRBJ1-4; D is ambiguous. V lost 0 bases and J lost 7, with 10 bases in between. Germline-derived CDR1 and CDR2 are SGHRS and YFSETQ. The CDR3 loop spans 14 amino acids. The DNA of the CDR3 is TGCGCCAGCAGCTTGGAAGCGGCCGCTGAAAAACTGTTTTTT. This translates into CASSLEAAAEKLFF.

The chain joins TRBV18 to TRBJ2-7; 9 positions agree with TRBD1. The CDR3 consists of 13 residues. With 4 bases clipped from V and 6 bases from J, the junction kept 4 bases outside the gene matches. The germline CDR1 and CDR2 sequences are KGHSH and LQKENI. The CDR3 reads CASSHGQGPEQYF. The CDR3 bases are TGTGCCAGCTCACACGGACAGGGGCCCGAGCAGTACTTC.